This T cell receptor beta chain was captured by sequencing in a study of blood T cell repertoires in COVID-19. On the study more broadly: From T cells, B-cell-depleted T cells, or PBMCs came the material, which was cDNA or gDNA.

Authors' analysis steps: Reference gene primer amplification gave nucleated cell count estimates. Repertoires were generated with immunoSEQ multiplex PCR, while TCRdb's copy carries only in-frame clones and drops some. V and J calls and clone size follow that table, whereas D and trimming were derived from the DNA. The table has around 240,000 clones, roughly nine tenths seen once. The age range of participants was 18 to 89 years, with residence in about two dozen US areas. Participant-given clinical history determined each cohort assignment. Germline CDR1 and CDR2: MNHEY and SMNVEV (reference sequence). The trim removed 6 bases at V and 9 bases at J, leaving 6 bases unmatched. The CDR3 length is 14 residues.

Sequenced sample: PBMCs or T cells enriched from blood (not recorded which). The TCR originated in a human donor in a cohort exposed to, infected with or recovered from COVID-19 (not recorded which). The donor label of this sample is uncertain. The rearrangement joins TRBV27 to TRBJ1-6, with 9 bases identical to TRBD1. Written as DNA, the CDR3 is TGTGCCAGCAGACGTGAGACAGGGGGTTCACCCCTCCACTTT. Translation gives CASRRETGGSPLHF.